What follows is one T cell receptor (beta chain) and its context. The antigen is not known. The assay was immunoSEQ multiplex PCR, and TCRdb's table has in-frame clones only and misses some. The data hold some 100,000 clones, with about 90% observed a single time. CDR3 size: 14 residues. Germline CDR1 and CDR2: MGHRA and YSYEKL. Trimming stripped 1 base from V and 0 bases from J, with 4 bases between. This sample was taken from a study of siplizumab effects on memory and regulatory T cells. The study's findings and limits: A small minority of alloreactive clones were mapped to unstimulated subsets. Siplizumab led to significantly less abundant alloreactive sequences that could be traced back to unstimulated CD4+ memory cells. For mappable alloreactive CD4+ clones, the mean Treg-derived fraction was 68.8% with siplizumab and approximately 27% in controls. The naive T cell population seemed more diverse than memory cells and seemed a major contributor to the alloresponse.

This TCR came from a human donor in good health. Some clones in this sample may be carry-over from other donors' samples. Sequenced input: CD4+ T cells sorted from blood. The chain couples TRBV4-1 to TRBJ2-1, with D uncertain. The CDR3 bases are TGCGCCAGCAGCCAAGCTAGCTCCTACAATGAGCAGTTCTTC. Translating gives CASSQASSYNEQFF.